Listed below are T cell receptor beta chains from one sample, sequenced in a study of Graves' ophthalmopathy and Graves' hyperthyroidism. TCRdb called the multiplex PCR reads again in MiXCR, with one record for every CDR3 protein. The top ten clones hold over 8% of a sample with over 450,000 distinct CDR3 sequences, approximately 14% of them seen once. What was sequenced was blood. All receptors come from a woman in her 30s with Graves' ophthalmopathy. The CDR3 runs from the conserved cysteine through the conserved F or W. The order of the fields is clone size, V gene, J gene, D gene, CDR3 DNA, CDR3 protein. A D gene is named only where the DNA matches it firmly. Clone size is given for some rows only: seen once, a few or many times, or a class if the clone is expanded.

many,TRBV15,TRBJ2-7,.,TGTGCCACAGCAGACGGTCGAACTTCCTACGAGCAGTACTTC,CATADGRTSYEQYF
.,TRBV6-5,TRBJ2-7,.,TGTGCCAGCAGTTACTCGTCACAGGCCTCCTACGAGCAGTACTTC,CASSYSSQASYEQYF
many,TRBV6-1,TRBJ1-1,TRBD1,TGTGCCAGCAGTACATCCAGACAGGGTTACACTGAAGCTTTCTTT,CASSTSRQGYTEAFF
few,TRBV4-1,TRBJ2-7,.,TGCGCCAGCAGCCAACAAATGACAGCCTACGAGCAGTACTTC,CASSQQMTAYEQYF
many,TRBV12-3/TRBV12-4,TRBJ1-2,.,TGTGCTGTTATGGGGCGCCGGTATGGCTACACCTTC,CAVMGRRYGYTF
many,TRBV20-1,TRBJ2-7,TRBD1,TGCAGTCACAGGGGAACTATGAGCTCCTACGAGCAGTACTTC,CSHRGTMSSYEQYF
many,TRBV12-3/TRBV12-4,TRBJ2-5,.,TGTGCCAGCAGCGCGGGGCACCAAGAGACCCAGTACTTC,CASSAGHQETQYF
many,TRBV6-1,TRBJ1-1,.,TGTGCCAGCAAATCAGGGGACCGCATATTGAACACTGAAGCTTTCTTT,CASKSGDRILNTEAFF
many,TRBV20-1,TRBJ1-1,.,TGCAGTGTTTCCAGGGGACTTGGGGTCACTGAAGCTTTCTTT,CSVSRGLGVTEAFF
many,TRBV6-2/TRBV6-3,TRBJ2-4,TRBD2,TGTGCCAGCAGTTCCGGCGGGAGCCCCCTCAAAAACATTCAGTACTTC,CASSSGGSPLKNIQYF
many,TRBV6-5,TRBJ1-1,.,TGTGCCAGCAGTTTAGCAAAAGGGCACACTGAAGCTTTCTTT,CASSLAKGHTEAFF
many,TRBV6-1,TRBJ1-2,.,TGTGCCAGCAGCCTGCGGTCTGGAAGTGGCTACACCTTC,CASSLRSGSGYTF
many,TRBV29-1,TRBJ2-5,.,TGCAGCGTCCCCGTGGCAGGACCTCAAGAGACCCAGTACTTC,CSVPVAGPQETQYF
many,TRBV11-1,TRBJ1-1,.,TGTGCCAGCAGCTCAGGGTGGAGCACTGAAGCTTTCTTT,CASSSGWSTEAFF
many,TRBV2,TRBJ1-1,.,TGTGCCAGCCAGGCGGGAATTGGTGCTTTCTTT,CASQAGIGAFF
.,TRBV19,TRBJ1-5,.,TGTGCCAGTAGTGACCCCCGCTCCCGCGGACAGACCCTCTATCAGCCCCAGCATTTT,CASSDPRSRGQTLYQPQHF
many,TRBV7-2,TRBJ2-7,.,TGTGCCAGCAGCTGGTTCCCGGAACAGGGCTACGAGCAGTACTTC,CASSWFPEQGYEQYF
few,TRBV29-1,TRBJ2-2,TRBD2,TGCAGCGTTGAGCGGGAGCAACCCGGGGAGCTGTTTTTT,CSVEREQPGELFF
many,TRBV12-3/TRBV12-4,TRBJ1-2,TRBD1,TGTGCCAGCTCCCCGGGACAGATAGCCGGTGGCTACACCTTC,CASSPGQIAGGYTF
.,TRBV12-3/TRBV12-4,TRBJ2-2,TRBD1,TGTGCCAGCAGTACGTGGGGACAGGGCCTCACCGGGGAGCTGTTTTTT,CASSTWGQGLTGELFF